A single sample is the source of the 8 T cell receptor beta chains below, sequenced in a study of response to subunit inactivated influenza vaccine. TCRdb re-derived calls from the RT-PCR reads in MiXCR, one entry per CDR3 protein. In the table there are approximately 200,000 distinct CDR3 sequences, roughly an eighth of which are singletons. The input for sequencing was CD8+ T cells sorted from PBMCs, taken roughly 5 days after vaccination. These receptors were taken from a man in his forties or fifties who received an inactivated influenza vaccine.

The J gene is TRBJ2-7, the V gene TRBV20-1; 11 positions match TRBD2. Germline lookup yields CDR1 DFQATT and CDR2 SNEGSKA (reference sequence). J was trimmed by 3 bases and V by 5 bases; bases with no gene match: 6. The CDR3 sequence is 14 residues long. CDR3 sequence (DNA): TGCAGTGCTCCGCAACTAGCGGGGGTCTACGAGCAGTACTTC. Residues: CSAPQLAGVYEQYF.

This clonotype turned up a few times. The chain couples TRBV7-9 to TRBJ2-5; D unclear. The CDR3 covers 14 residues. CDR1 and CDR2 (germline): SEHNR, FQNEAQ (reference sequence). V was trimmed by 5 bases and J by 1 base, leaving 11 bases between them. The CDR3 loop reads CASSPPWPQETQYF. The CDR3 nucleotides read TGTGCCAGCAGCCCCCCGTGGCCCCAAGAGACCCAGTACTTC.

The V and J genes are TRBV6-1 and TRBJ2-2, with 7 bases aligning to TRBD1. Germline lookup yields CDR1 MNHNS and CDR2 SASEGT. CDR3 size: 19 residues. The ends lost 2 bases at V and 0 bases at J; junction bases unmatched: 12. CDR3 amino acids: CASSENLLDRAANTGELFF. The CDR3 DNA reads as TGTGCCAGCAGTGAAAACCTTCTCGACAGGGCCGCGAACACCGGGGAGCTGTTTTTT.

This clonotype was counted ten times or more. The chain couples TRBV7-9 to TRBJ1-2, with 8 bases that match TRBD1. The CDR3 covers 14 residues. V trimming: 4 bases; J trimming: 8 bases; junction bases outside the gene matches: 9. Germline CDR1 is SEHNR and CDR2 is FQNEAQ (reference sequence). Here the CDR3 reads CASSSSGTGYGYTF. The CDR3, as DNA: TGTGCCAGCAGCTCCTCCGGGACAGGATACGGCTACACCTTC.

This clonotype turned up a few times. DNA for the CDR3: TGTGCCAGCAGCTTAGTAACTAGCGGCTACAATGAGCAGTTCTTC. Translation gives CASSLVTSGYNEQFF. This chain connects TRBV7-8 to TRBJ2-1; 8 bases are shared with TRBD2. The CDR3 is 15 residues long. Germline assignment: CDR1 SGHVS and CDR2 FQNEAQ. Trimming removed 1 base from V and 3 bases from J; junction bases left unmatched: 2.

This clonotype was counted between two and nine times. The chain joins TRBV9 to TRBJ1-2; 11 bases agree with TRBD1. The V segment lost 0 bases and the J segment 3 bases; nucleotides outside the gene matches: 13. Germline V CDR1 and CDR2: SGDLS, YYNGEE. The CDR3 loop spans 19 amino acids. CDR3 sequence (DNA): TGTGCCAGCAGCGTAGATGCCCGGGGACAGGGGGAGGTTCACTATGGCTACACCTTC. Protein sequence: CASSVDARGQGEVHYGYTF.

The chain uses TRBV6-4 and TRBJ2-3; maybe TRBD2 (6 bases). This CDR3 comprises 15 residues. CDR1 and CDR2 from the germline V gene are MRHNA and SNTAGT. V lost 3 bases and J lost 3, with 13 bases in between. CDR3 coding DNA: TGTGCCAGCAGTGATACGGGACTTCCAACAGATACGCAGTATTTT. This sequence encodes CASSDTGLPTDTQYF.

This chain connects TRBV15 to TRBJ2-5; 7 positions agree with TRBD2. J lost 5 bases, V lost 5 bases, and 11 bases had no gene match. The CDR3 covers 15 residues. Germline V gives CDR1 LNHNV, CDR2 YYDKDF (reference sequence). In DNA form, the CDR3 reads TGTGCCACCAGCCCATCTAGGACTAGTCGGGAGACCCAGTACTTC. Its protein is CATSPSRTSRETQYF.